This is a list of T cell receptor beta chains from one sample in a study of cytomegalovirus exposure and HLA in healthy donors. Data came from immunoSEQ multiplex PCR; TCRdb stores just in-frame clones and leaves some out. The data contain 100,000 to 150,000 clones, 10% of them singletons. Specimen: PBMCs. These receptors all stem from a woman aged 18-29 years in good health and CMV-seropositive. Each CDR3 is given with its conserved first and last residue. The order of the fields is clone size, J gene, V gene, D gene, CDR3 protein, CDR3 DNA. D genes are given only for firm matches. Size tells how often a clone was seen (once, few, many) or the class of an expanded clone, and some rows leave it out.

>few|TRBJ2-1|TRBV28|TRBD2
CASSSAGGGGKNEQFF
TGTGCCAGCAGTTCAGCGGGAGGAGGCGGCAAGAATGAGCAGTTCTTC
>few|TRBJ1-1|TRBV19|TRBD1
CASSRDRLNTEAFF
TGTGCCAGTAGTAGGGACAGGTTAAACACTGAAGCTTTCTTT
>few|TRBJ1-5|TRBV19|-
CASQTGTSNQPQHF
TGTGCCAGTCAAACCGGGACATCTAATCAGCCCCAGCATTTT
>-|TRBJ1-2|TRBV30|TRBD1
CAWSGTGGNGGYTF
TGTGCCTGGAGTGGGACAGGGGGGAATGGCGGCTACACCTTC
>-|TRBJ2-5|TRBV19|-
CASSGPGETQYF
TGTGCCAGCTCCGGCCCGGGGGAGACCCAGTACTTC
>-|TRBJ1-2|TRBV29-1|-
CSVGGGLNYGYTF
TGCAGCGTGGGGGGGGGACTAAACTATGGCTACACCTTC
>few|TRBJ1-1|TRBV30|-
CAWIKNTEAFF
TGTGCCTGGATTAAGAACACTGAAGCTTTCTTT
>-|TRBJ1-5|TRBV19|-
CASSPTPNQPQHF
TGTGCCAGTAGCCCTACCCCTAATCAGCCCCAGCATTTT
>few|TRBJ1-1|TRBV7-6|-
CASSLVGTWTEAFF
TGTGCCAGCAGCTTAGTGGGGACTTGGACTGAAGCTTTCTTT
>few|TRBJ1-1|TRBV6-1|TRBD1
CASRPQGAGTEAFF
TGTGCCAGCAGACCACAGGGGGCTGGAACTGAAGCTTTCTTT
>few|TRBJ1-1|TRBV21-1|-
CASSKRERNTEAFF
TGTGCCAGCAGCAAAAGGGAGCGGAACACTGAAGCTTTCTTT
>few|TRBJ1-5|TRBV28|-
CASSFYNSLNQPQHF
TGTGCCAGCAGTTTTTACAATTCCCTCAATCAGCCCCAGCATTTT
>-|TRBJ2-1|TRBV11-2|TRBD1
CASSLGQGVHNEQFF
TGTGCCAGCAGCTTAGGTCAGGGGGTTCACAATGAGCAGTTCTTC
>few|TRBJ1-1|TRBV27|-
CASSQLRGSRGTEAFF
TGTGCCAGCAGTCAACTACGGGGGTCCCGGGGCACTGAAGCTTTCTTT
>few|TRBJ1-2|TRBV2|-
CASRPTAGEGYTF
TGTGCCAGCCGCCCGACCGCAGGGGAGGGCTACACCTTC
>-|TRBJ2-2|TRBV5-1|-
CASYRDTTKRELFF
TGCGCCAGTTACCGGGACACCACGAAAAGGGAGCTGTTTTTT
>few|TRBJ1-1|TRBV9|-
CASSVGPDRVEAFF
TGTGCCAGCAGCGTAGGCCCCGACAGAGTTGAAGCTTTCTTT
>few|TRBJ2-7|TRBV27|-
CASRLLGTYEQYF
TGTGCCAGCAGGCTCCTGGGCACCTACGAGCAGTACTTC
>-|TRBJ2-2|TRBV7-9|TRBD2
CASSFSGTSGRAGELFF
TGTGCCAGCAGCTTCTCCGGGACTAGCGGGAGGGCCGGGGAGCTGTTTTTT
>-|TRBJ2-5|TRBV25-1|-
CASSESGGKETQYF
TGTGCCAGCAGTGAATCTGGGGGGAAAGAGACCCAGTACTTC
>few|TRBJ2-1|TRBV28|TRBD1
CASSAQGAFYNEQFF
TGTGCCAGCAGTGCCCAGGGGGCGTTCTACAATGAGCAGTTCTTC
>-|TRBJ1-3|TRBV29-1|-
CSVGGGNQNPGNTIYF
TGCAGCGTTGGGGGGGGGAATCAGAACCCGGGAAACACCATATATTTT
>-|TRBJ1-1|TRBV28|TRBD1
CASMGQGGPEAFF
TGTGCCAGCATGGGTCAGGGGGGCCCCGAAGCTTTCTTT
>-|TRBJ1-2|TRBV28|-
CASSLGSRGRRGYTF
TGTGCCAGCAGTTTGGGCTCCAGGGGAAGGAGGGGCTACACCTTC
>-|TRBJ2-5|TRBV5-1|TRBD2
CASSPGTSAVIFQETQYF
TGCGCCAGCAGCCCTGGGACTAGCGCCGTTATATTCCAAGAGACCCAGTACTTC
>-|TRBJ1-2|TRBV28|TRBD1
CASSLKGTVNYGYTF
TGTGCCAGCAGTTTAAAAGGGACAGTGAACTATGGCTACACCTTC
>-|TRBJ1-2|TRBV2|TRBD1
CASRDRSTYGYTF
TGTGCCAGTCGGGACAGAAGCACCTATGGCTACACCTTC
>-|TRBJ1-1|TRBV6-5|TRBD1
CASSSPRDRSDKAFF
TGTGCCAGCAGTAGCCCCCGGGACAGAAGTGATAAAGCTTTCTTT
>few|TRBJ2-1|TRBV13|TRBD2
CASSRLAGGEQFF
TGTGCCAGCAGTCGACTAGCGGGAGGTGAGCAGTTCTTC
>few|TRBJ2-2|TRBV6-6|TRBD2
CAITRGVQSNPGELFF
TGTGCCATTACCCGGGGGGTTCAGTCAAACCCCGGGGAGCTGTTTTTT
>few|TRBJ1-4|TRBV5-4|TRBD1
CASSFFDRGHEKLFF
TGTGCCAGCAGCTTTTTCGACAGGGGGCATGAAAAACTGTTTTTT
>few|TRBJ2-5|TRBV2|TRBD2
CASSEAGTSQETQYF
TGTGCCAGCAGTGAAGCGGGGACTAGCCAAGAGACCCAGTACTTC
>-|TRBJ2-7|TRBV5-1|TRBD2
CASSPLIAGWGHEQYF
TGCGCCAGCAGCCCGTTGATAGCGGGATGGGGCCACGAGCAGTACTTC
>-|TRBJ2-7|TRBV5-1|TRBD2
CASSLGLAGPLLIYEQYF
TGCGCCAGCAGCCTCGGACTAGCGGGACCTCTACTTATCTACGAGCAGTACTTC
>few|TRBJ1-1|TRBV28|-
CASSLPRGNTEAFF
TGTGCCAGCAGTTTACCCAGGGGGAACACTGAAGCTTTCTTT
>few|TRBJ1-1|TRBV27|-
CASSRGKANTEAFF
TGTGCCAGCAGCCGGGGGAAAGCAAACACTGAAGCTTTCTTT
>-|TRBJ2-7|TRBV18|-
CASSPQQDSYEQYF
TGTGCCAGCTCACCACAACAGGACTCCTACGAGCAGTACTTC
>-|TRBJ2-3|TRBV11-3|TRBD2
CASSSGLAERTDTQYF
TGTGCCAGCAGCTCCGGACTAGCGGAGCGCACAGATACGCAGTATTTT
>-|TRBJ1-2|TRBV9|TRBD1
CASSPPQGANYGYTF
TGTGCCAGCAGCCCCCCCCAGGGGGCTAACTATGGCTACACCTTC
>-|TRBJ2-4|TRBV20-1|-
CSVGALNIQYF
TGCAGTGTTGGGGCCCTAAACATTCAGTACTTC
>-|TRBJ1-3|TRBV5-4|-
CASSLQNTIYF
TGTGCCAGCAGCTTGCAAAACACCATATATTTT
>-|TRBJ1-1|TRBV7-9|TRBD1
CASSLAGTGGPNGGEAFF
TGTGCCAGCAGCTTAGCCGGGACAGGGGGACCAAATGGTGGTGAAGCTTTCTTT
>few|TRBJ2-1|TRBV5-1|-
CASSLLTGSEQFF
TGCGCCAGCAGCTTGTTAACCGGGAGTGAGCAGTTCTTC
>-|TRBJ2-1|TRBV7-8|TRBD2
CASSPAETSNYNEQFF
TGTGCCAGCAGCCCAGCGGAGACTAGCAATTACAATGAGCAGTTCTTC
>few|TRBJ1-1|TRBV6-5|TRBD1
CASSSTDRGRTEAFF
TGTGCCAGCAGTTCAACCGACAGGGGTCGAACTGAAGCTTTCTTT
>-|TRBJ1-3|TRBV6-6|-
CASSSPTRGGNTIYF
TGTGCCAGCAGTTCCCCTACGAGGGGGGGAAACACCATATATTTT